This note documents a single TCR beta chain sequence. The data belong to a study of neoadjuvant anti-PD-1 for oral cavity cancer. Across the study: Before surgery, most patients got three to four biweekly 3 mg/kg nivolumab doses.

The patients had HPV-negative, locally advanced oral cavity squamous cell carcinoma. The CDR3 contains 14 residues. Per germline, CDR1 SNHLY and CDR2 FYNNEI. The V and J ends lost 4 bases and 3 bases respectively, with 12 bases between them. PBMC libraries mostly used roughly 480 ng of input genomic DNA, with six replicates per sample. Produced via immunoSEQ multiplex PCR; TCRdb's table is partial and in-frame only. Seen here are 15,000 to 20,000 clones, 55% to 70% observed once, and the top ten hold roughly 3%. This TCR was sampled from a person aged 40 to 85 with oral cavity squamous cell carcinoma. The J gene is TRBJ1-2, the V gene TRBV2, with D perhaps matching TRBD1 (6 bases). The sample in question was PBMCs, obtained before nivolumab (anti-PD-1) treatment. CDR3 in amino acids: CASSVDPGDYGYTF. DNA of the CDR3: TGTGCCAGCAGTGTTGATCCAGGGGACTATGGCTACACCTTC.